The 29 T cell receptor beta chains below come from one sample, sequenced in a study of blood T cell repertoires in COVID-19. Sequencing used immunoSEQ multiplex PCR; TCRdb keeps in-frame clones, though not all of them. Found here are around 170,000 clones, roughly nine tenths of them singletons; the top ten hold roughly 4.1%. The sequenced material came from peripheral blood. The receptor set was obtained from a woman aged 70-85 years with acute or convalescent COVID-19.

Worth noting for this clone: The same CDR3 can be traced to other DNA sequences in this sample. The V and J genes are TRBV7-9 and TRBJ1-1, with 8 bases matching TRBD1. CDR1 and CDR2 (germline): SEHNR, FQNEAQ (reference sequence). V gave up 5 bases and J gave up 1 base; unmatched junction bases: 0. The CDR3 has 13 amino acids. The chain's CDR3 is CASSGQGNTEAFF. CDR3 nucleotides: TGTGCCAGCAGCGGACAGGGGAACACTGAAGCTTTCTTT.

The J gene is TRBJ2-1, the V gene TRBV18, with TRBD2 identical over 12 bases. Unmatched junction bases numbered 5, after V lost 2 bases and J lost 9 bases. Germline CDR1 is KGHSH and CDR2 is LQKENI. The CDR3 covers 15 residues. The CDR3 DNA reads as TGTGCCAGCTCACCATCGACTAGCGGGAGCGGTGAGCAGTTCTTC. Residues: CASSPSTSGSGEQFF.

The rearrangement joins TRBV5-5 to TRBJ2-2; no clear D. Per germline, CDR1 SGHKS and CDR2 YYEKEE (reference sequence). V shed 0 bases and J shed 3 bases, with 9 bases lying between them. The CDR3 spans 15 residues. The CDR3 DNA follows: TGTGCCAGCAGCTTGGGACACGTAGACACCGGGGAGCTGTTTTTT. Encoded protein: CASSLGHVDTGELFF.

This chain connects TRBV9 to TRBJ2-5, with no clear D. Germline V gene lookup returns CDR1 SGDLS and CDR2 YYNGEE. This CDR3 spans 14 amino acids. V was shortened by 3 bases and J by 5 bases, with 14 bases between the two germline ends. Here the CDR3 DNA reads TGTGCCAGCAGCGCCGTGCTAGGAGCTGAGACCCAGTACTTC. Encoded protein: CASSAVLGAETQYF.

V is TRBV9 and J is TRBJ2-1; the D gene is possibly TRBD2 (7 bases). This CDR3 has 16 residues. Between the trimmed V and J ends, which lost 0 bases and 2 bases, there was a span of 12 bases. Germline CDR1 SGDLS, CDR2 YYNGEE. The CDR3 spells CASSVDRGTTYNEQFF. The CDR3 DNA reads as TGTGCCAGCAGCGTAGATAGGGGGACTACCTACAATGAGCAGTTCTTC.

The chain carries TRBV24-1 and TRBJ1-1; weak D call: TRBD1 (5 bases). Germline assignment: CDR1 KGHDR and CDR2 SFDVKD. V shed 4 bases and J shed 3 bases, with 8 bases lying between them. The CDR3 totals 13 residues. CDR3 residues: CATSDRRDTEAFF. CDR3 nucleotide sequence: TGTGCCACCAGTGACCGCAGGGACACTGAAGCTTTCTTT.

The chain has TRBV12-3 or TRBV12-4 and TRBJ1-1, with D possibly matching TRBD1 (6 bases). CDR3 size: 13 residues. V gave up 5 bases and J gave up 0 bases, with 7 bases separating them. CDR3 loop: CASSRDMNTEAFF. CDR3 nucleotide sequence: TGTGCCAGCAGTCGGGACATGAACACTGAAGCTTTCTTT.

This chain joins TRBV5-8 and TRBJ1-5; D is unresolved. With 4 bases removed from V and 3 bases from J, the gap between germline ends came to 8 bases. Germline CDR1 SGHTS, CDR2 YDEGEE. This CDR3 is 13 amino acids long. The CDR3 coding sequence is TGTGCCAGCAGCCGTGACAACAATCAGCCCCAGCATTTT. Its translation: CASSRDNNQPQHF.

This chain joins TRBV4-3 and TRBJ2-2, with D possibly matching TRBD2 (7 bases). Germline V gene data show CDR1 as LGHNA and CDR2 as YSLEER. V lost 0 bases to trimming and J lost 4 bases, with 12 bases between them. The CDR3 contains 16 residues. The CDR3 nucleotides are TGCGCCAGCAGCCAAGAATGGGGGGGGCCCACCGGGGAGCTGTTTTTT. Protein product: CASSQEWGGPTGELFF.

J is TRBJ2-5 and V is TRBV19; possible D gene TRBD2, 5 bases. The V gene's germline CDR1 is LNHDA and CDR2 SQIVND (reference sequence). Deletions cut 7 bases from V and 4 bases from J, with 28 bases between. This CDR3 region has 18 residues. CDR3 sequence: CASKGRTLGGALGETQYF. The CDR3 coding sequence is TGTGCCAGTAAAGGACGGACCCTCGGAGGAGCTTTAGGAGAGACCCAGTACTTC.

CDR3 protein: CAWSVLSSPLHF. CDR3 nucleotides: TGTGCCTGGAGTGTACTTAGTTCACCCCTCCACTTT. This sequence joins TRBV30 and TRBJ1-6; D gene uncertain. CDR1 and CDR2 from the germline V gene are GTSNPN and SVGIG (reference sequence). This CDR3 spans 12 amino acids. V was cut by 0 bases and J by 9 bases, with 6 bases left in between.

CDR3 nucleotides: TGCGCCAGCGGACAGGGGCTTCTTACGGATACGCAGTATTTT. It specifies CASGQGLLTDTQYF. J is TRBJ2-3 and V is TRBV5-1; 9 bases fit TRBD1. V gave up 7 bases and J gave up 6 bases; unmatched junction bases: 9. The CDR3 runs to 14 residues. Germline V gene data show CDR1 as SGHRS and CDR2 as YFSETQ. Full variable domain (rest looked up from reference TRBV5-1 and TRBJ2-3): KAGVTQTPRYLIKTRGQQVTLSCSPISGHRSVSWYQQTPGQGLQFLFEYFSETQRNKGNFPGRFSGRQFSNSRSEMNVSTLELGDSALYLCASGQGLLTDTQYFGPGTRLTVL.

The J gene is TRBJ1-2, the V gene TRBV24-1; no clear D gene. Germline CDR1 reads KGHDR; CDR2 reads SFDVKD. The CDR3 is 12 amino acids. Deletions cut 5 bases from V and 7 bases from J, with 10 bases between. The CDR3 DNA follows: TGTGCCACCAGTGGGGCAGTCGGTGGCTACACCTTC. Its protein is CATSGAVGGYTF.

The sample holds a few counts of this clone. J is TRBJ1-5 and V is TRBV10-3; no firm D call. This CDR3 contains 16 residues. Deletions cut 0 bases from V and 5 bases from J, with 14 bases between. Germline-derived CDR1 and CDR2 are ENHRY and SYGVKD. The CDR3 spells CAISESGQAAYQPQHF. In DNA, the CDR3 is TGTGCCATCAGTGAGTCGGGCCAGGCCGCCTATCAGCCCCAGCATTTT.

This clone was seen a single time. The chain employs TRBV7-9 and TRBJ2-1; 7 nucleotides match TRBD2. Per the germline V gene, CDR1 is SEHNR and CDR2 is FQNEAQ (reference sequence). V lost 5 bases, J lost 3 bases, and 10 bases stayed unmatched. There are 16 residues in the CDR3. Written as DNA, the CDR3 is TGTGCCAGCAGCGAACGATCTAGCGGATTCTACAATGAGCAGTTCTTC. The encoded protein is CASSERSSGFYNEQFF.

This clone appeared a single time. The J gene is TRBJ2-5, the V gene TRBV5-1; D is possibly TRBD2 (6 bases). From germline, CDR1 is SGHRS and CDR2 YFSETQ. V was clipped by 4 bases and J by 5 bases, with 18 bases between them. The CDR3 totals 15 residues. DNA of the CDR3: TGCGCCAGCAGCCTACAACCTAGCGAGAGGGAGACCCAGTACTTC. It translates to CASSLQPSERETQYF.

This chain uses TRBV30 with TRBJ2-7; TRBD2 aligns across 10 bases. V lost 1 base to trimming and J lost 7 bases; unmatched junction nucleotides: 10. CDR3 length equals 15 residues. Germline assignment: CDR1 GTSNPN and CDR2 SVGIG (reference sequence). CDR3 region: CAWSEVSGGPGEQYF. Here the CDR3 DNA reads TGTGCCTGGAGTGAGGTTAGCGGGGGGCCGGGAGAGCAGTACTTC.

The chain combines TRBV7-3 with TRBJ2-1; TRBD2 matches at 11 bases. The ends lost 5 bases at V and 3 bases at J; junction bases unmatched: 3. Germline V gene lookup returns CDR1 SGHTA and CDR2 FQGTGA. This CDR3 region has 15 residues. CDR3 amino acids: CASSPGLAVYNEQFF. CDR3 in DNA: TGTGCCAGCAGCCCGGGACTAGCGGTCTACAATGAGCAGTTCTTC. Full variable domain (rest looked up from reference TRBV7-3 and TRBJ2-1): GAGVSQTPSNKVTEKGKYVELRCDPISGHTALYWYRQSLGQGPEFLIYFQGTGAADDSGLPNDRFFAVRPEGSVSTLKIQRTERGDSAVYLCASSPGLAVYNEQFFGPGTRLTVL.

The V gene is TRBV6-2 or TRBV6-3, the J gene TRBJ2-1; the match to TRBD2 covers 8 bases. This CDR3 is built from 15 residues. The J segment lost 3 bases and the V segment lost 5 bases, leaving 6 bases of the junction unmatched. CDR1 MNHEY and CDR2 SVGEGT come from the germline V gene. The CDR3 reads CASSRLAGLYNEQFF. In DNA, the CDR3 is TGTGCCAGCAGTCGGCTAGCGGGCCTCTACAATGAGCAGTTCTTC.

Of note for this clone: This sample includes further DNA sequences coding for the same CDR3. J is TRBJ1-4 and V is TRBV5-1; TRBD1 agrees at 7 bases. Germline V gene lookup returns CDR1 SGHRS and CDR2 YFSETQ. V gave up 0 bases and J gave up 5 bases; unmatched junction bases: 1. There are 14 residues in the CDR3. CDR3 nucleotides: TGCGCCAGCAGCTTGGGACAGGGAAATGAAAAACTGTTTTTT. Its protein product is CASSLGQGNEKLFF.

J is TRBJ1-6 and V is TRBV19, with D hard to call. V was shortened by 5 bases and J by 6 bases, with 8 bases between the two germline ends. Germline CDR1 and CDR2: LNHDA and SQIVND (reference sequence). This CDR3 is built from 13 residues. CDR3 in DNA: TGTGCCAGTAGTTTCACAGCTAATTCACCCCTCCACTTT. It translates to CASSFTANSPLHF.

This chain connects TRBV6-1 to TRBJ1-4, with D possibly TRBD1 on 5 matching bases. Germline values: CDR1 MNHNS, CDR2 SASEGT. V was trimmed by 3 bases and J by 4 bases, leaving 24 bases between them. There are 19 residues in the CDR3. CDR3: CASSDPWQGQRKINEKLFF. CDR3 DNA: TGTGCCAGCAGTGATCCGTGGCAGGGTCAAAGGAAAATTAATGAAAAACTGTTTTTT.

The table lists this clone with a count of one. V gene TRBV6-1 combines with J gene TRBJ1-1; D remains ambiguous. Trimming pared 1 base from V and 11 bases from J, leaving 8 bases between. Germline CDR1 reads MNHNS; CDR2 reads SASEGT. The CDR3 covers 11 residues. The CDR3 sequence is CASSEGHGAFF. In DNA form, the CDR3 reads TGTGCCAGCAGTGAAGGACATGGCGCTTTCTTT.

This rearrangement joins TRBV15 to TRBJ1-5, with TRBD1 matching over 11 bases. V lost 1 base to trimming and J lost 7 bases; unmatched junction nucleotides: 3. This CDR3 contains 15 residues. CDR1 is LNHNV, CDR2 YYDKDF, per germline (reference sequence). The CDR3 spells CATSRGTGGGQPQHF. Written as DNA, the CDR3 is TGTGCCACCAGCAGAGGGACAGGGGGCGGGCAGCCCCAGCATTTT.

V is TRBV7-8 and J is TRBJ1-5; D may be TRBD1 (5 bases). This CDR3 spans 16 amino acids. CDR1 and CDR2 from the germline V gene are SGHVS and FQNEAQ. V gave up 4 bases and J gave up 3 bases, with 16 bases separating them. This chain's CDR3 is CASSSRPRVYNQPQHF. For the CDR3, the DNA is TGTGCCAGCAGCTCCAGACCCAGGGTTTACAATCAGCCCCAGCATTTT.

This chain uses TRBV10-2 with TRBJ1-1, with D perhaps TRBD1 (5 bases). V was clipped by 3 bases and J by 2 bases, with 13 bases between them. The germline V gene encodes CDR1 WSHSY and CDR2 SAAADI. The CDR3 is 15 amino acids. CDR3 sequence: CASSELGGGNTEAFF. Here the CDR3 DNA reads TGCGCCAGCAGTGAATTAGGCGGGGGTAACACTGAAGCTTTCTTT.

The V call is TRBV27, the J call TRBJ1-6; TRBD1 aligns across 7 bases. The CDR3 is made up of 16 amino acids. Germline CDR1 reads MNHEY; CDR2 reads SMNVEV (reference sequence). V trimming: 4 bases; J trimming: 2 bases; junction bases outside the gene matches: 5. CDR3 sequence: CASSSRTGPYNSPLHF. The CDR3 bases are TGTGCCAGCAGTTCGCGGACAGGCCCCTATAATTCACCCCTCCACTTT.

This clone has a single count. V usage is TRBV5-1 and J usage is TRBJ1-1, with TRBD1 as a possible D gene (6 bases). Per germline, CDR1 SGHRS and CDR2 YFSETQ. The V gene lost 3 bases and the J gene lost 4 bases, with 13 bases spanning the gap. The CDR3 totals 14 residues. CDR3 DNA sequence: TGCGCCAGCAGCTCGCTGGGAGGGGGCACTGAAGCTTTCTTT. It codes for CASSSLGGGTEAFF.

The rearrangement joins TRBV19 to TRBJ2-5; D is perhaps TRBD2 (5 bases). V lost 5 bases and J 5 bases, leaving 15 bases between the germline ends. Germline V lookup: CDR1 LNHDA, CDR2 SQIVND (reference sequence). The CDR3 is 14 residues long. The CDR3 protein is CASSLTADGETQYF. The CDR3 region has the DNA TGTGCCAGTAGTCTAACAGCGGATGGTGAGACCCAGTACTTC.